Listed here is a single T cell receptor beta chain. What it binds is unknown. This entry belongs to a study of beta chain features in type 1 diabetes. General observations from the study: People with Type 1 diabetes carried modestly yet significantly shorter TCRB CDR3s in all four CD4+ subsets. Researchers caution that PCR might favor shorter templates, equally among patients and controls.

CDR1 SGHNT and CDR2 YYREEE come from the germline V gene (reference sequence). CDR3 length equals 15 residues. The V gene end was trimmed by 4 bases and the J gene end by 5 bases; junction bases not matched to a gene: 4. Reverse transcription of all isolated RNA meant that expressed TCRB transcripts were sequenced. TCRdb keeps only in-frame clones here, not all; method: immunoSEQ multiplex PCR. The sample shows approximately 250,000 clones, roughly 11% of them seen only once. Sequencing was performed on naive CD4+ T cells from blood. This chain joins TRBV5-4 and TRBJ2-2; 11 nucleotides agree with TRBD1. The origin of this receptor is a man younger than 45 with type 1 diabetes. The CDR3 region is CASSADRGQTGELFF. Written as DNA, the CDR3 is TGTGCCAGCAGCGCGGACAGGGGGCAGACCGGGGAGCTGTTTTTT.